This entry lists 8 T cell receptor beta chains sequenced from one sample in a study of T cells in Graves' hyperthyroidism and ophthalmopathy. From RNA transcripts, TCR beta CDR3 regions were amplified. In the first-round RT-PCR of the TCR CDR3, the HTBI primer set was used. TCRdb recomputed calls from the multiplex PCR reads with MiXCR, one row per CDR3 protein. The repertoire holds 550,000 to 700,000 distinct CDR3 sequences, with 40% to 55% as singletons. The sample comprised peripheral blood or thyroid tissue (not recorded which). The source of these receptors is an adult woman with Graves' disease, either hyperthyroidism or ophthalmopathy (not recorded which).

The J gene is TRBJ1-2, the V gene TRBV9, with a weak D call TRBD1 (5 bases). Germline lookup yields CDR1 SGDLS and CDR2 YYNGEE. The CDR3 has 13 amino acids. Between the trimmed V and J ends, which lost 3 bases and 3 bases, there was a span of 9 bases. The CDR3 DNA reads as TGTGCCAGCAGCGCGGGGGAGGACTATGGCTACACCTTC. This gives the protein CASSAGEDYGYTF.

The rearrangement links TRBV29-1 to TRBJ1-2, with D maybe TRBD1 (6 bases). Germline CDR1 SQVTM, CDR2 ANQGSEA. The CDR3 is 14 residues long. Trimming stripped 7 bases from V and 0 bases from J, with 15 bases between. The chain's CDR3 is CSDGDTEANYGYTF. In DNA form, the CDR3 reads TGCAGCGACGGGGACACTGAAGCTAACTATGGCTACACCTTC. The variable domain in full, with the rest retrieved from reference TRBV29-1 and TRBJ1-2, is SAVISQKPSRDICQRGTSLTIQCQVDSQVTMMFWYRQQPGQSLTLIATANQGSEATYESGFVIDKFPISRPNLTFSTLTVSNMSPEDSSIYLCSDGDTEANYGYTFGSGTRLTVV.

The chain combines TRBV7-8 with TRBJ2-7, with a tentative D call TRBD1 (6 bases). V lost 0 bases and J lost 0, with 12 bases in between. Germline CDR1 is SGHVS and CDR2 is FQNEAQ. CDR3 length equals 16 residues. The CDR3, as DNA: TGTGCCAGCAGCTTAGCGGGTGGACAGTACTCCTACGAGCAGTACTTC. Its translation is CASSLAGGQYSYEQYF. Filled out from reference TRBV7-8 and TRBJ2-7, the complete variable domain reads GAGVSQSPRYKVAKRGQDVALRCDPISGHVSLFWYQQALGQGPEFLTYFQNEAQLDKSGLPSDRFFAERPEGSVSTLKIQRTQQEDSAVYLCASSLAGGQYSYEQYFGPGTRLTVT.

At least ten counts were recorded for this clonotype. V usage is TRBV13 and J usage is TRBJ2-7; maybe TRBD2 (6 bases). This CDR3 region has 16 residues. Per the germline V gene, CDR1 is PRHDT and CDR2 is FYEKMQ (reference sequence). Trimming removed 5 bases from V and 2 bases from J, with 19 bases in between. CDR3 region: CASSPSRGSGTYEQYF. CDR3 nucleotides: TGTGCCAGCAGCCCAAGTCGAGGTAGCGGCACCTACGAGCAGTACTTC.

This clonotype was seen once. The V and J genes are TRBV7-3 and TRBJ1-3, with D unresolved. Germline V CDR1 and CDR2: SGHTA, FQGTGA. V gave up 5 bases and J gave up 7 bases, with 3 bases separating them. The CDR3 runs to 10 residues. The CDR3 loop is CASSPNTIYF. CDR3 bases: TGTGCCAGCAGCCCCAACACCATATATTTT.

This clonotype was counted at least ten times. The V gene is TRBV7-9, the J gene TRBJ1-3; D unresolved. The germline gives CDR1 SEHNR, CDR2 FQNEAQ (reference sequence). Trimming cost V 6 bases and J 7 bases, with 10 bases left between them. The CDR3 totals 12 residues. The CDR3 loop reads CASSPSSNTIYF. As DNA, the CDR3 is TGTGCCAGCAGTCCTAGCTCGAACACCATATATTTT.

The chain joins TRBV7-9 to TRBJ1-3; no clear D. The CDR3 spans 15 residues. Per germline, CDR1 SEHNR and CDR2 FQNEAQ (reference sequence). The germline V and J ends were trimmed by 0 bases and 4 bases, with 10 bases remaining between them. The CDR3 nucleotides read TGTGCCAGCAGCTTAGCCCACCTCGCAGGAAACACCATATATTTT. The encoded protein is CASSLAHLAGNTIYF.

The chain joins TRBV20-1 to TRBJ1-2, with a weak D call TRBD1 (5 bases). V dropped 6 bases and J dropped 3 bases, with 14 bases sitting between them. The CDR3 loop spans 13 amino acids. Looked up from germline, CDR1 is DFQATT and CDR2 is SNEGSKA (reference sequence). Here the CDR3 reads CSATGGLDYGYTF. The DNA of the CDR3 is TGCAGTGCCACAGGCGGTTTGGACTATGGCTACACCTTC.